Listed below are T cell receptor beta chains from one sample, sequenced in a study of blood T cell repertoires in COVID-19. The method was immunoSEQ multiplex PCR; TCRdb's version includes in-frame clones alone and lacks a portion of them. The sample lists around 290,000 clones; roughly 91% were seen once. Material: peripheral blood. These receptors all stem from a man between 40 and 49 years old with acute or convalescent COVID-19. The CDR3 runs from the conserved cysteine through the conserved F or W. Fields, in order: J gene, V gene, D gene, clone size, CDR3 DNA, CDR3 protein. The D gene is left open where the match is weak. Clone size is given for some rows only: seen once, a few or many times, or a class if the clone is expanded.

>TRBJ2-3|TRBV2|TRBD2|.
TGTGCCAGCAGGACCGGGGTTAGCGGGGGGGGTACAGATACGCAGTATTTT
CASRTGVSGGGTDTQYF
>TRBJ2-1|TRBV19|TRBD1|.
TGTGCCAGTAGTCTAAGGGACAGGGCCTATAGTGAGCAGTTCTTC
CASSLRDRAYSEQFF
>TRBJ2-7|TRBV2|.|.
TGTGCCAGCAGGGCAGGGCTCGAGCAGTACTTC
CASRAGLEQYF
>TRBJ2-2|TRBV5-5|.|.
TGTGCCAGCAGCCTCACGGGGACATCGCTGACCGGGGAGCTGTTTTTT
CASSLTGTSLTGELFF
>TRBJ2-2|TRBV27|TRBD1|.
TGTGCCAGCAGTGCGACAGGGAAAAGGACCGGGGAGCTGTTTTTT
CASSATGKRTGELFF
>TRBJ1-2|TRBV4-1|.|.
TGCGCCAGCAGCCATCCCACAGGGCAATATGGCTACACCTTC
CASSHPTGQYGYTF
>TRBJ2-1|TRBV7-2|TRBD1|.
TGTGCCAGCAGCGGACGACAGGGGCTCCTCTACAATGAGCAGTTCTTC
CASSGRQGLLYNEQFF
>TRBJ1-2|TRBV12-3/TRBV12-4|.|.
TGTGCCAGCAGCCTGGCCTTTGCCTATGGCTACACCTTC
CASSLAFAYGYTF
>TRBJ2-4|TRBV6-5|.|.
TGTGCCAGCAAGACTCCTCAAGACATTCAGTACTTC
CASKTPQDIQYF
>TRBJ2-2|TRBV19|.|.
TGTGCCAGTAGTATAGGAAAAGGGGCCGGGGAGCTGTTTTTT
CASSIGKGAGELFF
>TRBJ2-2|TRBV4-1|.|once
TGCGCCAGCAGCCAACTTCCCGGGACGAACACCGGGGAGCTGTTTTTT
CASSQLPGTNTGELFF
>TRBJ2-4|TRBV27|TRBD1|.
TGTGCCAGCAGTCTTATGGGACAGGGATTAGACATTCAGTACTTC
CASSLMGQGLDIQYF
>TRBJ2-7|TRBV3-1/TRBV3-2|TRBD1|.
TGTGCCAGCAGCCCACAACCGGGACAGATCTACGAGCAGTACTTC
CASSPQPGQIYEQYF
>TRBJ2-2|TRBV11-3|TRBD2|.
TGTGCCAGCAGCTTAGGGGCGGGGGTTATCACCGGGGAGCTGTTTTTT
CASSLGAGVITGELFF
>TRBJ1-1|TRBV10-2|.|.
TGCGCCAGCAGTGAGTCTTCTATGGGACACTACACTGAAGCTTTCTTT
CASSESSMGHYTEAFF
>TRBJ2-1|TRBV2|TRBD1|.
TGTGCCAGCCGACAGGGGCTGGGGCTTGAGCAGTTCTTC
CASRQGLGLEQFF
>TRBJ2-1|TRBV24-1|TRBD2|.
TGTGCCACCAGTGATAGCACTAGCGGGGGCGCCTACAATGAGCAGTTCTTC
CATSDSTSGGAYNEQFF
>TRBJ1-5|TRBV6-1|.|few
TGTGCCAGCAGTGAATGGGAAGGGGGACAGCCCCAGCATTTT
CASSEWEGGQPQHF
>TRBJ1-3|TRBV7-2|.|.
TGTGCCAGCAGCTTGCTTGCAGGGCTGTCTGGAAACACCATATATTTT
CASSLLAGLSGNTIYF
>TRBJ1-6|TRBV11-3|.|.
TGTGCCAGCGCTAGCTCCTATAATTCACCCCTCCACTTT
CASASSYNSPLHF
>TRBJ2-2|TRBV6-6|TRBD1|.
TGTGCCAGCAACAACAGACAGGGAACCACCGGGGAGCTGTTTTTT
CASNNRQGTTGELFF
>TRBJ1-1|TRBV6-4|TRBD1|.
TGTGCCAGCAGTGTTTCAGGGGGGAACACTGAAGCTTTCTTT
CASSVSGGNTEAFF
>TRBJ1-4|TRBV5-1|TRBD1|few
TGCGCCAGCAGCGTTGGGCTGGGACAGGGGCCAACTAATGAAAAACTGTTTTTT
CASSVGLGQGPTNEKLFF
>TRBJ1-1|TRBV5-1|.|few
TGCGCCAGCAGCATGGAGGGTGGAGGAACTGAAGCTTTCTTT
CASSMEGGGTEAFF
>TRBJ1-5|TRBV20-1|.|.
TGCAGTGCTAGTAGTGACACCGATTCTTATAGCAATCAGCCCCAGCATTTT
CSASSDTDSYSNQPQHF
>TRBJ2-2|TRBV7-6|.|.
TGTGCCAGCAGCCCCGACAGGTACACCGGGGAGCTGTTTTTT
CASSPDRYTGELFF
>TRBJ2-2|TRBV19|TRBD1|.
TGTGCCAGTAGTCTGGGACAGGGGGCCGGGGAGCTGTTTTTT
CASSLGQGAGELFF
>TRBJ1-5|TRBV7-8|.|.
TGTGCCAGCAGCCCACCCGGGGTGGGTCAGCCCCAGCATTTT
CASSPPGVGQPQHF
>TRBJ2-1|TRBV18|TRBD1|.
TGTGCCAGTTCACCTAAGGCGGGACAGGGTGACAATGAGCAGTTCTTC
CASSPKAGQGDNEQFF
>TRBJ1-1|TRBV5-4|TRBD1|.
TGTGCCAGCAGCTCTCCTGGGACAGGGGGTCCTGAAGCTTTCTTT
CASSSPGTGGPEAFF
>TRBJ1-2|TRBV3-1/TRBV3-2|TRBD1|.
TGTGCCAGCAGCCAAGAGGGACAGGGGGCGACGGTATTTAACTATGGCTACACCTTC
CASSQEGQGATVFNYGYTF
>TRBJ1-1|TRBV29-1|.|.
TGCAGCGTTGTCGTGGAGTTTATCACTGAAGCTTTCTTT
CSVVVEFITEAFF
>TRBJ2-7|TRBV5-1|TRBD1|.
TGCGCCAGTGGGACAGGGGGCGAGTACGAGCAGTACTTC
CASGTGGEYEQYF
>TRBJ1-2|TRBV6-5|.|.
TGTGCCCTGCATTTGAAGACAGCTCTTAACGCTTACTTC
CALHLKTALNAYF
>TRBJ2-1|TRBV20-1|.|once
TGCAGTGCTCCCATAGGGGTTGAGCAGTTCTTC
CSAPIGVEQFF
>TRBJ1-1|TRBV14|TRBD1|.
TGTGCCAGCAGTCCCACAGGGGGTACTGAAGCTTTCTTT
CASSPTGGTEAFF
>TRBJ2-1|TRBV9|TRBD2|.
TGTGCCAGCAGCAAAACTAGCGGGGGGGCCGGAATCTACAATGAGCAGTTCTTC
CASSKTSGGAGIYNEQFF
>TRBJ1-2|TRBV30|.|.
TGTGCCTGGAGCAAACAGATCGCTGGCTACACCTTC
CAWSKQIAGYTF
>TRBJ1-6|TRBV6-6|.|.
TGTGCCAGCAGTTACAGGGGTGGAAATTCACCCCTCCACTTT
CASSYRGGNSPLHF
>TRBJ2-1|TRBV11-2|TRBD1|.
TGTGCCAGCAGCTGGGGGACAGGGGATGAGCAGTTCTTC
CASSWGTGDEQFF
>TRBJ1-1|TRBV7-3|.|once
TGTGCCAGCAGCCCCGGGACCCGAGGGGGAAACACTGAAGCTTTCTTT
CASSPGTRGGNTEAFF
>TRBJ2-1|TRBV7-9|.|.
TGTGCCAGCAGCTCCCTACAGGACTCCTACAATGAGCAGTTCTTC
CASSSLQDSYNEQFF
>TRBJ2-7|TRBV25-1|.|.
TGTGCCACGTCGGGGAGCTCCTACGAGCAGTACTTC
CATSGSSYEQYF
>TRBJ1-2|TRBV29-1|.|.
TGCAGCGTTGAGACTGGACAGCGTGGCTACACCTTC
CSVETGQRGYTF
>TRBJ1-1|TRBV6-1|TRBD1|once
TGTGCCAGCAGTGACGGACAGGACACTGAAGCTTTCTTT
CASSDGQDTEAFF
>TRBJ1-4|TRBV5-1|TRBD1|.
TGCGCCAGCAGCTTAGCGCGGACAGGGATTAATGAAAAACTGTTTTTT
CASSLARTGINEKLFF
>TRBJ1-1|TRBV28|.|.
TGTGCCAGCAGCGCAGGGGACACTGAAGCTTTCTTT
CASSAGDTEAFF
>TRBJ1-5|TRBV5-6|TRBD1|.
TGTGCCAGCAGCCGGACAGGGGGGAATCAGCCCCAGCATTTT
CASSRTGGNQPQHF
>TRBJ2-3|TRBV7-6|.|.
TGTGCCAGCAGCTTAGGGGGGCCGAGCACAGATACGCAGTATTTT
CASSLGGPSTDTQYF
>TRBJ1-4|TRBV4-2|TRBD1|.
TGTGCCAGCAGCCAAGATGGACAGGGGGCCGGTAATGAAAAACTGTTTTTT
CASSQDGQGAGNEKLFF
>TRBJ1-1|TRBV4-1|.|.
TGCGCCAGCAGCCAACCCCTTAAGAACACTGAAGCTTTCTTT
CASSQPLKNTEAFF
>TRBJ2-7|TRBV12-5|.|.
TGTGCTAGTGGCCGGAGTTTCTACGAGCAGTACTTC
CASGRSFYEQYF
>TRBJ1-4|TRBV2|TRBD1|.
TGTGCCAGCAGTGAAGTTTCACAGGGGGCAACTAATGAAAAACTGTTTTTT
CASSEVSQGATNEKLFF
>TRBJ1-1|TRBV20-1|TRBD1|.
TGCAGTGCTAGTATCAGGGGGGACACTGAAGCTTTCTTT
CSASIRGDTEAFF